This T cell receptor (beta chain) was documented in a study of T cells in Graves' hyperthyroidism and ophthalmopathy. Amplification yielded TCR beta CDR3 regions, with RNA transcripts as the source. The HTBI primer set was used in a first-round RT-PCR of the TCR CDR3. In TCRdb, the multiplex PCR reads were re-called with MiXCR into one record per CDR3 protein. The sample lists about 290,000 distinct CDR3 sequences; roughly 15% were seen once. The CDR3 has 15 residues. CDR1 is MNHEY and CDR2 is SVGEGT in the germline V gene. Trimming removed 4 bases from V and 8 bases from J; junction bases left unmatched: 9.

J is TRBJ2-1 and V is TRBV6-2 or TRBV6-3; 9 positions match TRBD2. This receptor was identified in a woman aged 25-40 years with Graves' hyperthyroidism that later progressed to Graves' ophthalmopathy. Sequencing input: blood. This CDR3 reads CASSSRVAGVDEQFF. CDR3 DNA sequence: TGTGCCAGCAGTTCCAGGGTAGCGGGAGTGGATGAGCAGTTCTTC.